This note documents a single TCR beta chain sequence. No antigen is known for it. One entry per CDR3 protein, called by TCRdb with MiXCR from the RT-PCR reads. This table holds over 400,000 distinct CDR3 sequences, 9.5% to 12% found once. This specimen comes from a study of response to subunit inactivated influenza vaccine. Trimming took 5 bases from V and 0 from J; bases not matched to a gene: 4. CDR3 length: 16 amino acids. Study results and limitations: Few new T cells, the authors suggested, are recruited by each seasonal influenza vaccination.

The starting material was PBMCs from blood, obtained about 6 weeks after vaccination. The TCR originated in a man aged 50-59 years who received an inactivated influenza vaccine. The rearrangement links TRBV12-3 or TRBV12-4 to TRBJ2-1; the match to TRBD2 covers 10 bases. The CDR3 nucleotides are TGTGCCAGCAGTACTAGCGGGGCGAGCTCCTACAATGAGCAGTTCTTC. The encoded protein is CASSTSGASSYNEQFF.